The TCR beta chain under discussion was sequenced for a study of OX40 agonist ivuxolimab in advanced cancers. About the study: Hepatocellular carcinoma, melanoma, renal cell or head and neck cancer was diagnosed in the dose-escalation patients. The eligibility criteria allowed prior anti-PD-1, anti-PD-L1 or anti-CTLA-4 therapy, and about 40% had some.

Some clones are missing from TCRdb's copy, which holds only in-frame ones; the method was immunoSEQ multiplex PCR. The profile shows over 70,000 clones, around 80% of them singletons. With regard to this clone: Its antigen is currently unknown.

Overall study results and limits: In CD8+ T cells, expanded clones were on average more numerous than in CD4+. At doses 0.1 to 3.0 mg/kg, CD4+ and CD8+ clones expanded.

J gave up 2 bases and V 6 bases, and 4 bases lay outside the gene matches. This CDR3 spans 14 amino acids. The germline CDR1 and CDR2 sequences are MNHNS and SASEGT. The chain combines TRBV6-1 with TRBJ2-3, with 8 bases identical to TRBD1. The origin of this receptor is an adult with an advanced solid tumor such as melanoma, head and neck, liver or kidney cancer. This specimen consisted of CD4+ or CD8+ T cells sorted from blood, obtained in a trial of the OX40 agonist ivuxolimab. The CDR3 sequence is CASREGQDTDTQYF. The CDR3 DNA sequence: TGTGCCAGCAGGGAGGGACAGGACACAGATACGCAGTATTTT.